Below are 22 T cell receptor beta chains sequenced from a single sample in a study of CD8 T cells in Susac syndrome. Reverse transcription of about 0.5 to 1 ug RNA was carried out with random hexamers. TCRdb ran MiXCR on the immunoSEQ multiplex PCR reads and lists one entry per CDR3 protein. The table lists roughly 130,000 distinct CDR3 sequences, 90% to 95% of them singletons. Sample: CD4+ T cells from PBMCs. The receptors here all came from a human donor in good health.

This clonotype is a singleton in its sample. The chain joins TRBV3-1 to TRBJ2-5, with D possibly TRBD2 on 6 matching bases. The J call may be in error: the DNA end matches TRBJ2-1 better. From germline, CDR1 is LGHDT and CDR2 YNNKEL (reference sequence). This CDR3 is 12 amino acids long. CDR3: CASSQGGGVQFF. The DNA of the CDR3 is TGTGCCAGCAGCCAAGGGGGCGGGGTCCAGTTCTTC.

With respect to this clonotype: Sequence at one end of the junction differs from germline and may be a read error. Here the CDR3 DNA reads TGTGCCAGTAGTATAGACCGGACCGATTGGATCTTC. Translated: CASSIDRTDWIF. The chain employs TRBV19 and TRBJ2-1, with no clear D. Germline loops: CDR1 LNHDA, CDR2 SQIVND (reference sequence). This CDR3 comprises 12 residues.

V is TRBV6-5 and J is TRBJ2-3, with 11 bases fitting TRBD2. This CDR3 has 16 amino acids. The J segment lost 1 base and the V segment lost 2 bases, leaving 2 bases of the junction unmatched. Per the germline V gene, CDR1 is MNHEY and CDR2 is SVGAGI. Here the CDR3 reads CASSYLAGGRTDTQYF. CDR3 DNA: TGTGCCAGCAGTTACCTAGCGGGAGGACGCACAGATACGCAGTATTTT.

The chain couples TRBV3-1 to TRBJ2-7, with D tentatively TRBD2 (6 bases). Germline CDR1 is LGHDT and CDR2 is YNNKEL (reference sequence). The CDR3 covers 15 residues. The germline V and J ends were trimmed by 4 bases and 0 bases, with 13 bases remaining between them. CDR3 sequence: CASSPTGLISYEQYF. CDR3 nucleotides: TGTGCCAGCAGCCCGACGGGACTTATCTCCTACGAGCAGTACTTC.

The gene calls are TRBV6-1 and TRBJ2-1, with TRBD2 matching 7 bases. V was clipped by 3 bases and J by 6 bases; unmatched bases: 8. This CDR3 has 15 residues. The germline V gene has CDR1 MNHNS and CDR2 SASEGT. The CDR3 protein is CASSDGRPSGNEQFF. CDR3 DNA sequence: TGTGCCAGCAGTGACGGACGCCCTAGCGGCAATGAGCAGTTCTTC.

This clonotype was observed once. The chain couples TRBV20-1 to TRBJ2-7; possibly TRBD1 or TRBD2 for D (5 bases each). V lost 6 bases, J lost 3 bases, and 15 bases lay in between. Germline-derived CDR1 and CDR2 are DFQATT and SNEGSKA (reference sequence). CDR3 length equals 13 residues. CDR3 loop: CSAFEVGDYEQYF. In DNA, the CDR3 is TGCAGTGCCTTCGAGGTGGGGGACTACGAGCAGTACTTC.

This clonotype was recorded once. V and J are TRBV29-1 and TRBJ2-5; D is undetermined. Trimming removed 1 base at V and 1 base at J, with 7 bases between. The V gene's germline CDR1 is SQVTM and CDR2 ANQGSEA. CDR3 length: 13 residues. CDR3 sequence reads: CSVEGLGQETQYF. The CDR3 DNA follows: TGCAGCGTTGAAGGCCTCGGCCAAGAGACCCAGTACTTC.

This clonotype appeared a single time. This chain connects TRBV10-2 to TRBJ2-5; 13 bases map to TRBD2. This CDR3 spans 18 amino acids. The ends lost 8 bases at V and 0 bases at J; junction bases unmatched: 12. The germline V gene has CDR1 WSHSY and CDR2 SAAADI. The CDR3 nucleotides are TGCGCCAGCCGAAGACTAGCGGGAGGAGGCGGGTACCAAGAGACCCAGTACTTC. Translation: CASRRLAGGGGYQETQYF.

This chain links TRBV28 with TRBJ1-5; TRBD1 might be the D (5 bases). Germline V CDR1 and CDR2: MDHEN, SYDVKM. This CDR3 comprises 16 residues. The V gene lost 0 bases and the J gene lost 7 bases, with 16 bases spanning the gap. In DNA form, the CDR3 reads TGTGCCAGCAGTTTATGGGGACGACCTGCGCGGCAGCCCCAGCATTTT. It encodes CASSLWGRPARQPQHF.

Here the CDR3 DNA reads TGTGCCAGCAGAAAGGCCCGGGTAGCCTACAATGAGCAGTTCTTC. Amino acid sequence: CASRKARVAYNEQFF. This chain joins TRBV28 and TRBJ2-1; D call uncertain. In germline, CDR1 is MDHEN, CDR2 SYDVKM. The V end lost 6 bases, the J end lost 2 bases, and 14 bases lay between the germline ends. This CDR3 spans 15 amino acids.

The chain couples TRBV15 to TRBJ2-5; the D gene is possibly TRBD2 (6 bases). Germline CDR1 is LNHNV and CDR2 is YYDKDF (reference sequence). The length of the CDR3 is 17 residues. The ends were cut back, 0 bases at V and 5 bases at J, with 19 bases in the middle. This CDR3 reads CATSRDRGGSRGETQYF. DNA for the CDR3: TGTGCCACCAGCAGAGATCGGGGAGGTTCCAGAGGGGAGACCCAGTACTTC.

The chain combines TRBV24-1 with TRBJ2-5; 10 bases agree with TRBD1. CDR1 is KGHDR and CDR2 is SFDVKD in the germline V gene. The CDR3 runs 15 residues. The V segment lost 6 bases and the J segment 5 bases; nucleotides outside the gene matches: 8. The CDR3 loop is CATSWGQGTTETQYF. CDR3 nucleotide sequence: TGTGCCACCAGTTGGGGACAGGGGACGACGGAGACCCAGTACTTC.

CDR3 amino acids: CASSDVPGGRVTGELFF. The CDR3 coding sequence is TGTGCCAGCAGTGATGTGCCCGGGGGCAGGGTCACCGGGGAGCTGTTTTTT. V is TRBV6-1 and J is TRBJ2-2; D possibly matches TRBD1 or TRBD2 (6 bases each). This CDR3 comprises 17 residues. In germline, CDR1 is MNHNS, CDR2 SASEGT. The V and J ends lost 3 bases and 4 bases respectively, with 18 bases between them.

The chain couples TRBV28 to TRBJ2-1; D might be TRBD1 or TRBD2, each matching 6 bases. Trimming removed 5 bases at V and 4 bases at J, with 12 bases between. Germline CDR1 and CDR2: MDHEN and SYDVKM. The CDR3 runs to 14 residues. The CDR3, as DNA: TGTGCCAGCAGTCGCCAGGGGAGGTACAATGAGCAGTTCTTC. Translating it yields CASSRQGRYNEQFF.

The chain has TRBV12-3 or TRBV12-4 and TRBJ2-5; tentative D call: TRBD2 (7 bases). Trimming shortened V by 7 bases and J by 5 bases, and 11 bases separated the two germline ends. The CDR3 totals 12 residues. DNA for the CDR3: TGTGCCAGCAAGGGGAGGGGGGAGACCCAGTACTTC. Its translation is CASKGRGETQYF.

The chain employs TRBV11-1 and TRBJ1-2; D is undetermined. The germline gives CDR1 SGHAT, CDR2 FQDESV (reference sequence). Trimming shortened V by 1 base and J by 4 bases, and 7 bases separated the two germline ends. The CDR3 is 13 residues long. The CDR3 DNA sequence: TGTGCCAGCAGCTTAGGGCCGTTCTATGGCTACACCTTC. Encoded protein: CASSLGPFYGYTF.

This clonotype was seen only a few times. The chain has TRBV5-4 and TRBJ2-5, with D perhaps TRBD2 (5 bases). V lost 0 bases and J lost 0, with 6 bases in between. The CDR3 consists of 14 residues. Per the germline V gene, CDR1 is SGHNT and CDR2 is YYREEE (reference sequence). CDR3 sequence: CASSLAGYQETQYF. Here the CDR3 DNA reads TGTGCCAGCAGCTTGGCGGGGTACCAAGAGACCCAGTACTTC.

The CDR3 DNA reads as TGTGCCAGCAGCTCCACGCGGGGACTCGAGCAGTACTTC. Its translation: CASSSTRGLEQYF. The chain combines TRBV3-1 with TRBJ2-7, with a possible D match to TRBD2 (6 bases). V lost 5 bases, J lost 6 bases, and 14 bases lay in between. CDR1 LGHDT and CDR2 YNNKEL come from the germline V gene (reference sequence). CDR3 length equals 13 residues.

The J gene is TRBJ2-7, the V gene TRBV7-8; 7 bases align to TRBD1. There are 15 residues in the CDR3. The trim removed 6 bases at V and 2 bases at J, leaving 10 bases unmatched. Looked up from germline, CDR1 is SGHVS and CDR2 is FQNEAQ. As DNA, the CDR3 is TGTGCCAGCAGTCGTACGAGCCAGGGGGCCTACGAGCAGTACTTC. Residues: CASSRTSQGAYEQYF.

CDR3 in amino acids: CASSQEIVYEQYF. DNA for the CDR3: TGTGCCAGCAGCCAAGAAATTGTCTACGAGCAGTACTTC. The chain joins TRBV4-2 to TRBJ2-7; D gene uncertain. Germline values: CDR1 LGHNA, CDR2 YNFKEQ. The CDR3 is 13 residues long. The ends were cut back, 0 bases at V and 3 bases at J, with 6 bases in the middle.

CDR3 in DNA: TGCAGCGTTGAACAGAACACCGGGGAGCTGTTTTTT. Translating gives CSVEQNTGELFF. The V call is TRBV29-1, the J call TRBJ2-2; D unresolved. Germline V gives CDR1 SQVTM, CDR2 ANQGSEA. The CDR3 loop spans 12 amino acids. Deletions cut 2 bases from V and 1 base from J, with 2 bases between.

This sequence joins TRBV29-1 and TRBJ1-1; no reliable D call. Germline CDR1 and CDR2: SQVTM and ANQGSEA. The germline V and J ends were trimmed by 8 bases and 2 bases, with 15 bases remaining between them. The CDR3 totals 13 residues. The CDR3 sequence is CSYYTATNTEAFF. The DNA of the CDR3 is TGCAGCTACTATACCGCTACTAACACTGAAGCTTTCTTT.